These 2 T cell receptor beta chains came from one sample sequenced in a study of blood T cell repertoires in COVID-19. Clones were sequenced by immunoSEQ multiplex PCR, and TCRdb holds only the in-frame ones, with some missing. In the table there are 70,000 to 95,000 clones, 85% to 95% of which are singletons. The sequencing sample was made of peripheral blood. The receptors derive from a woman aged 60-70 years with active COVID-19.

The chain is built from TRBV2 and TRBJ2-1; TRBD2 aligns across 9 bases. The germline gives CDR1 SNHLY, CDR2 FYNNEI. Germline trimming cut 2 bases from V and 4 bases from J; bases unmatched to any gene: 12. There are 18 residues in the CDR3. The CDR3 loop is CASSETQPGLAVYNEQFF. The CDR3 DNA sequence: TGTGCCAGCAGTGAAACCCAACCGGGACTAGCAGTTTACAATGAGCAGTTCTTC.

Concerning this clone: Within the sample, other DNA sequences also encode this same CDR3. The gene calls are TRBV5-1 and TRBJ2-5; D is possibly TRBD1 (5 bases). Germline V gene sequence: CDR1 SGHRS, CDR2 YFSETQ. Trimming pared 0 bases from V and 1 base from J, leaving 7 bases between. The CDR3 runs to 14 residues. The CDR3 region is CASSLGGSQETQYF. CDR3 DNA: TGCGCCAGCAGCTTGGGGGGCAGCCAAGAGACCCAGTACTTC.